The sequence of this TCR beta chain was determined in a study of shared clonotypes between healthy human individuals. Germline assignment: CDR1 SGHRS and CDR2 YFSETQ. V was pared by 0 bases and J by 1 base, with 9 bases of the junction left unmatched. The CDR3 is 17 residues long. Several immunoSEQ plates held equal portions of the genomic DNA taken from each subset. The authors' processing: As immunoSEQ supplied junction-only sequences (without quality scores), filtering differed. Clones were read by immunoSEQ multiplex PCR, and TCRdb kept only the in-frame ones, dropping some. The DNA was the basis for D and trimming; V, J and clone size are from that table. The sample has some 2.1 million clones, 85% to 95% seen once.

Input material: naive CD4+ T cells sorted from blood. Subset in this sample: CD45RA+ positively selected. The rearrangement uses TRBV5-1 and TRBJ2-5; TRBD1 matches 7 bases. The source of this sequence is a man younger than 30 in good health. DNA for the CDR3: TGCGCCAGCAGCTTGGGGACAGGCTCTTCGTTCCAAGAGACCCAGTACTTC. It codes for CASSLGTGSSFQETQYF. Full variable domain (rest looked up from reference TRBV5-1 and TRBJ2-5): KAGVTQTPRYLIKTRGQQVTLSCSPISGHRSVSWYQQTPGQGLQFLFEYFSETQRNKGNFPGRFSGRQFSNSRSEMNVSTLELGDSALYLCASSLGTGSSFQETQYFGPGTRLLVL.